This TCR beta chain came from a study of identical twins. Study conclusions and caveats: Models came in too low on out-of-frame TCR alpha sharing in monozygotic twins. With abundant cord blood beta clonotypes, insertions were fewer; memory repertoires showed no such pattern.

Template switching created a universal primer site, and the cDNA included unique molecular identifiers. TCRdb used MiXCR to reprocess the 5' RACE reads, holding one entry per CDR3 protein. The sample includes about 570,000 distinct CDR3 sequences, just under 10% of them seen just once. Germline lookup yields CDR1 DFQATT and CDR2 SNEGSKA (reference sequence). Trimming removed 2 bases from V and 1 base from J; junction bases left unmatched: 12. The CDR3 runs 18 residues. With respect to this clonotype: Its antigen remains unidentified.

This sample also belongs to another study, concerning yellow fever vaccine responses in identical twins.

Sequenced: PBMCs. The TCR sequence derives from a woman aged 18-29 years in good health. The J gene is TRBJ2-5, the V gene TRBV20-1, with TRBD2 identical over 11 bases. This CDR3 is CSARTRPSSGGFQETQYF. In nucleotides, the CDR3 is TGCAGTGCTAGAACCCGGCCCTCTAGCGGGGGGTTCCAAGAGACCCAGTACTTC.